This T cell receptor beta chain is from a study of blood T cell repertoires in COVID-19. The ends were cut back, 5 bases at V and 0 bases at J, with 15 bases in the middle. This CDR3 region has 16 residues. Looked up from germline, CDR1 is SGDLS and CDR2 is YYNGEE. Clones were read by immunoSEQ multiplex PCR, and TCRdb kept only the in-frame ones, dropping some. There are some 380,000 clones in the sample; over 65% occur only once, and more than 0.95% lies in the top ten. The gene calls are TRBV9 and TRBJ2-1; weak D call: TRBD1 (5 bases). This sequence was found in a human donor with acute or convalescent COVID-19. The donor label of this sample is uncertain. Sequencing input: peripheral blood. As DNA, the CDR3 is TGTGCCAGCAGGCTAACGGACAACCCCTCCTACAATGAGCAGTTCTTC. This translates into CASRLTDNPSYNEQFF. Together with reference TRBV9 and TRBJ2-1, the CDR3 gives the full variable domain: DSGVTQTPKHLITATGQRVTLRCSPRSGDLSVYWYQQSLDQGLQFLIQYYNGEERAKGNILERFSAQQFPDLHSELNLSSLELGDSALYFCASRLTDNPSYNEQFFGPGTRLTVL.